Listed here are 18 T cell receptor beta chains from one sample, sequenced in a study of cytomegalovirus exposure and HLA in healthy donors. The PCR ran on 60 Vbeta and 13 Jbeta primers. Assay used: immunoSEQ multiplex PCR; TCRdb lists only in-frame clones, some missing. Recorded for this sample: around 140,000 clones. The sample consisted of PBMCs. All receptors come from a woman aged 40 to 49 in good health and CMV-seronegative.

The V and J genes are TRBV5-1 and TRBJ2-5; D might be TRBD2 (6 bases). V gave up 3 bases and J gave up 7 bases, with 16 bases separating them. The germline V gene encodes CDR1 SGHRS and CDR2 YFSETQ. The CDR3 is made up of 14 amino acids. The CDR3 sequence: CASSSSTGSGTQYF. CDR3 nucleotide sequence: TGCGCCAGCAGCTCTTCGACCGGGAGTGGGACCCAGTACTTC.

The chain links TRBV4-2 to TRBJ2-5, with TRBD2 matching 10 bases. The ends lost 5 bases at V and 5 bases at J; junction bases unmatched: 5. The CDR3 covers 14 residues. Germline CDR1 reads LGHNA; CDR2 reads YNFKEQ. The DNA of the CDR3 is TGTGCCAGCAGCTATCCGGGACTAGCGGAGACCCAGTACTTC. It encodes CASSYPGLAETQYF.

Notes on this clone: One end of the junction fails to match germline, which may point to a read error. The rearrangement uses TRBV19 and TRBJ1-4; 8 bases match TRBD1. The germline V gene encodes CDR1 LNHDA and CDR2 SQIVND (reference sequence). CDR3 size: 15 residues. The CDR3 spells CASSVEDRAMEKLFF. The CDR3, as DNA: TGTGCCAGTAGTGTAGAGGACAGGGCAATGGAAAAACTGTTTTTT. The variable domain in full, completed from reference TRBV19 and TRBJ1-4, reads DGGITQSPKYLFRKEGQNVTLSCEQNLNHDAMYWYRQDPGQGLRLIYYSQIVNDFQKGDIAEGYSVSREKKESFPLTVTSAQKNPTAFYLCASSVEDRAMEKLFFGSGTQLSVL.

The chain has TRBV9 and TRBJ2-3; TRBD1 aligns across 7 bases. V lost 6 bases to trimming and J lost 4 bases; unmatched junction nucleotides: 11. CDR1 is SGDLS, CDR2 YYNGEE, per germline. The CDR3 contains 15 residues. The chain's CDR3 is CASTYTGDGADTQYF. The CDR3 DNA reads TGTGCCAGCACTTATACAGGGGACGGAGCAGATACGCAGTATTTT.

The chain joins TRBV9 to TRBJ1-6, with D maybe TRBD1 (6 bases). The V gene lost 3 bases and the J gene lost 14 bases, with 24 bases spanning the gap. The CDR3 contains 16 residues. Looked up from germline, CDR1 is SGDLS and CDR2 is YYNGEE. The CDR3 DNA sequence: TGTGCCAGCAGCGGTGAAAGGGGGGGGTGGATAAAGTCCCTCCACTTT. This sequence encodes CASSGERGGWIKSLHF.

This CDR3 is CASSTPGQYNSPLHF. The CDR3 region has the DNA TGTGCCAGTAGCACCCCCGGACAGTATAATTCACCCCTCCACTTT. The J gene is TRBJ1-6, the V gene TRBV19, with D perhaps matching TRBD1 (6 bases). CDR3 length: 15 residues. Germline values: CDR1 LNHDA, CDR2 SQIVND (reference sequence). The V and J ends lost 6 bases and 4 bases respectively, with 13 bases between them.

A word on this clone: Other nucleotide sequences from this sample produce the same CDR3. This rearrangement joins TRBV10-1 to TRBJ1-1; 8 bases line up with TRBD1. The J segment lost 3 bases and the V segment lost 6 bases, leaving 12 bases of the junction unmatched. Germline V gene data show CDR1 as WNHNN and CDR2 as SYGVQD (reference sequence). CDR3 length: 16 residues. The CDR3 spells CASSLDRGEGYTEAFF. The CDR3 DNA is TGCGCCAGCAGCTTAGACAGGGGCGAGGGATACACTGAAGCTTTCTTT.

The V and J genes are TRBV28 and TRBJ2-3; D call uncertain. Germline CDR1 MDHEN, CDR2 SYDVKM. The V end was cut by 4 bases, the J end by 1 base, with 9 bases between. The length of the CDR3 is 14 residues. Here the CDR3 DNA reads TGTGCCAGCAGTTCTCAAAGAGGCACAGATACGCAGTATTTT. It specifies CASSSQRGTDTQYF.

The genes are TRBV6-1 and TRBJ1-1; a weak D match, TRBD1 (5 bases). This CDR3 contains 14 residues. Trimming removed 3 bases from V and 7 bases from J, with 15 bases in between. The germline V gene encodes CDR1 MNHNS and CDR2 SASEGT. Here the CDR3 DNA reads TGTGCCAGCAGTGAGCGGGGCCTTACTTTTGAAGCTTTCTTT. This codes for CASSERGLTFEAFF.

The chain has TRBV19 and TRBJ2-6; D possibly corresponds to TRBD2 (5 bases). Germline V lookup: CDR1 LNHDA, CDR2 SQIVND (reference sequence). The CDR3 is made up of 15 amino acids. The ends were cut back, 8 bases at V and 0 bases at J, with 11 bases in the middle. CDR3 amino acids: CASDSTSSGANVLTF. For the CDR3, the DNA is TGTGCCAGTGATTCTACTAGCTCTGGGGCCAACGTCCTGACTTTC. Full variable domain (outside the CDR3, taken from reference TRBV19 and TRBJ2-6): DGGITQSPKYLFRKEGQNVTLSCEQNLNHDAMYWYRQDPGQGLRLIYYSQIVNDFQKGDIAEGYSVSREKKESFPLTVTSAQKNPTAFYLCASDSTSSGANVLTFGAGSRLTVL.

Here the CDR3 reads CASSSPGHSLNTEAFF. For the CDR3, the DNA is TGTGCCAGCAGCTCTCCAGGGCATTCCCTGAACACTGAAGCTTTCTTT. The V gene is TRBV5-4, the J gene TRBJ1-1, with a possible D match to TRBD1 (5 bases). The CDR3 loop spans 16 amino acids. CDR1 is SGHNT, CDR2 YYREEE, per germline (reference sequence). The V gene lost 3 bases and the J gene lost 0 bases, with 15 bases spanning the gap. Together with reference TRBV5-4 and TRBJ1-1, the CDR3 gives the full variable domain: ETGVTQSPTHLIKTRGQQVTLRCSSQSGHNTVSWYQQALGQGPQFIFQYYREEENGRGNFPPRFSGLQFPNYSSELNVNALELDDSALYLCASSSPGHSLNTEAFFGQGTRLTVV.

J is TRBJ1-6 and V is TRBV7-2; the D gene is possibly TRBD1 (6 bases). This CDR3 has 17 amino acids. V was clipped by 4 bases and J by 5 bases, with 18 bases between them. Germline V gene data show CDR1 as SGHTA and CDR2 as FQGNSA. CDR3 residues: CASSSMTGGVHNSPLHF. The CDR3 region has the DNA TGTGCCAGCAGCTCGATGACAGGAGGAGTTCATAATTCACCCCTCCACTTT.

The V gene is TRBV7-2, the J gene TRBJ1-2; 12 bases line up with TRBD1. Germline V gives CDR1 SGHTA, CDR2 FQGNSA. V lost 5 bases, J lost 6 bases, and 7 bases stayed unmatched. This CDR3 contains 15 residues. In DNA form, the CDR3 reads TGTGCCAGCAGCGTCCGGGACAGGGGGCTAGATGGCTACACCTTC. Translation: CASSVRDRGLDGYTF. Filled out from reference TRBV7-2 and TRBJ1-2, the complete variable domain reads GAGVSQSPSNKVTEKGKDVELRCDPISGHTALYWYRQSLGQGLEFLIYFQGNSAPDKSGLPSDRFSAERTGGSVSTLTIQRTQQEDSAVYLCASSVRDRGLDGYTFGSGTRLTVV.

The rearrangement uses TRBV5-1 and TRBJ2-7; 8 nucleotides agree with TRBD1. Trimming took 4 bases from V and 7 from J; bases not matched to a gene: 4. The germline gives CDR1 SGHRS, CDR2 YFSETQ. CDR3 size: 12 residues. CDR3 residues: CASSMTGVEQYV. The CDR3 nucleotides are TGCGCCAGCAGCATGACAGGGGTTGAGCAGTACGTC.

The V gene is TRBV11-2, the J gene TRBJ1-1; 9 bases match TRBD1. Germline values: CDR1 SGHAT, CDR2 FQNNGV. The CDR3 is made up of 15 amino acids. With V trimmed by 2 bases and J by 4 bases, 5 bases remained unmatched. Here the CDR3 reads CASSLLQGAGTEAFF. CDR3 DNA sequence: TGTGCCAGCAGCTTACTACAGGGGGCGGGCACTGAAGCTTTCTTT.

The chain uses TRBV19 and TRBJ1-5, with D perhaps matching TRBD1 (6 bases). The CDR3 is 13 residues long. V dropped 6 bases and J dropped 3 bases, with 9 bases sitting between them. Germline CDR1 reads LNHDA; CDR2 reads SQIVND (reference sequence). CDR3 nucleotide sequence: TGTGCCAGTAGCAGGGGTTTCAATCAGCCCCAGCATTTT. Protein product: CASSRGFNQPQHF.

The genes are TRBV5-4 and TRBJ1-3, with TRBD1 as a possible D gene (5 bases). This CDR3 is 14 amino acids long. V was cut by 1 base and J by 0 bases, with 5 bases left in between. Germline V gives CDR1 SGHNT, CDR2 YYREEE (reference sequence). CDR3: CASSLTGSGNTIYF. The CDR3 DNA sequence: TGTGCCAGCAGCTTGACAGGCTCTGGAAACACCATATATTTT.

This chain uses TRBV18 with TRBJ1-1; D remains ambiguous. This CDR3 has 18 residues. Trimming cost V 0 bases and J 0 bases, with 17 bases left between them. The germline CDR1 and CDR2 sequences are KGHSH and LQKENI. The CDR3 DNA reads TGTGCCAGCTCACCACCGGGAGGGTTTGCCCTCATGAACACTGAAGCTTTCTTT. Translated: CASSPPGGFALMNTEAFF.